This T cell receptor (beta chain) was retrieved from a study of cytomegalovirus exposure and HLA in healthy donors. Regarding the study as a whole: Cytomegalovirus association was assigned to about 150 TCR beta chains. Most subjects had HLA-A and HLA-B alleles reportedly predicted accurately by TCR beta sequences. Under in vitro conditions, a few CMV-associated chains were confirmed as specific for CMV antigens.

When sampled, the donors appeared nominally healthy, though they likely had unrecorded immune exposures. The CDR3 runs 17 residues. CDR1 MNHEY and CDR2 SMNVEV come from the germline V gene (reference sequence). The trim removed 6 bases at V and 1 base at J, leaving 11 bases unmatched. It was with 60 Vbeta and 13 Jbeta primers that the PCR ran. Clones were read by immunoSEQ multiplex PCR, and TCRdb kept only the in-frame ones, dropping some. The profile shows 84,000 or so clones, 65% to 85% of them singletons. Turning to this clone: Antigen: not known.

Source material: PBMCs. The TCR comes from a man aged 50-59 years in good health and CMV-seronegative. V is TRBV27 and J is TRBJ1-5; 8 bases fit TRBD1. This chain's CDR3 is CASRPARDRRSNQPQHF. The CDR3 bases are TGTGCCAGCAGGCCCGCTAGGGACAGGAGAAGCAATCAGCCCCAGCATTTT.